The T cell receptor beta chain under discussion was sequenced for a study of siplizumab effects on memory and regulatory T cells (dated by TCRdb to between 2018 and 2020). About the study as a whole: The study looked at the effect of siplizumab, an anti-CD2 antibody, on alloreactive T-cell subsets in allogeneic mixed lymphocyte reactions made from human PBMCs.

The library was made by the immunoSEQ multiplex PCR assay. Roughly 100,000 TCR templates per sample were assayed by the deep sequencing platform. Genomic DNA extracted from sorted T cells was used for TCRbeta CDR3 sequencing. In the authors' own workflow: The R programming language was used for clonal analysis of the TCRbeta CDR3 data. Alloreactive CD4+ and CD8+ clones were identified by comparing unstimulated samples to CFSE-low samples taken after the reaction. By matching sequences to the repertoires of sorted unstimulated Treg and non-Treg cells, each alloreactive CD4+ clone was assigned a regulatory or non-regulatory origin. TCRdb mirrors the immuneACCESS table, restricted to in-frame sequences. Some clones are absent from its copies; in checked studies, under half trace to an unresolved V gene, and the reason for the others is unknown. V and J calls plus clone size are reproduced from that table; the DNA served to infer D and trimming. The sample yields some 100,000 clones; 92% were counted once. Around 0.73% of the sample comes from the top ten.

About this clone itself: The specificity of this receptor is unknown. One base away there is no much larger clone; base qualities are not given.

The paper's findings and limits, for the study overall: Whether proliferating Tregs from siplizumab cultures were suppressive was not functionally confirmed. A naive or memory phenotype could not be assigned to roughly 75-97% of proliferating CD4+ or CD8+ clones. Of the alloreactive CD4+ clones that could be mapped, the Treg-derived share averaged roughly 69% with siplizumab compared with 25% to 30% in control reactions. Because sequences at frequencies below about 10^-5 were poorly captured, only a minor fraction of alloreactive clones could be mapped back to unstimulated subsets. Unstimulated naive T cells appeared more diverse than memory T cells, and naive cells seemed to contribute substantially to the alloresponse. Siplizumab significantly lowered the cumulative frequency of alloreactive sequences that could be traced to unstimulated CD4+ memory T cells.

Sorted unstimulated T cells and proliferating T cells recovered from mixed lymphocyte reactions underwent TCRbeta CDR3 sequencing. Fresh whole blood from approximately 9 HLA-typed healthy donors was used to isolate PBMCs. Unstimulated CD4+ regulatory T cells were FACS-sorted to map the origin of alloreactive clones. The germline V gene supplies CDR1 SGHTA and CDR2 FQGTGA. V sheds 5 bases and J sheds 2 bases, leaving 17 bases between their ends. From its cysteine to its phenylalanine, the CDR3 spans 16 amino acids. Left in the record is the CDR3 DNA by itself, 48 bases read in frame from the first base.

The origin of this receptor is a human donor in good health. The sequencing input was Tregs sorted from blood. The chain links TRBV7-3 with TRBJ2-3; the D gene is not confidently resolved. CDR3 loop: CASSPRLGATTDTQYF. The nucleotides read TGTGCCAGCAGCCCCCGGCTAGGCGCCACCACAGATACGCAGTATTTT.